A single TCR beta chain is shown here with its context. No antigen is known for it. CDR3 length equals 14 residues. CDR1 and CDR2 from the germline V gene are SGHTA and FQGNSA. Trimming pared 5 bases from V and 9 bases from J, leaving 17 bases between. This record comes from a study of PD-1 blockade in classical Hodgkin lymphoma. Study-wide points: The study found that TCR diversity rose significantly by C4D1 in CD4+ but not CD8+ cells. Excluded were patients who started nivolumab under 1 year after ASCT, a group that had lower diversity. It was reported that newly diagnosed patients had less baseline TCR diversity than healthy donors.

The method was immunoSEQ multiplex PCR; TCRdb's version includes in-frame clones alone and lacks a portion of them. The table includes 21,000 or so clones, 74% detected once. Brentuximab vedotin exposure varied, and every patient relapsed after autologous stem cell transplantation. Complete response, partial response or progressive disease constituted the best response categories observed. Sequencing was performed on peripheral blood mononuclear cells (PBMCs), taken at baseline. This sequence was found in a human donor with classical Hodgkin lymphoma. The rearrangement uses TRBV7-2 and TRBJ2-1, with a weak D call TRBD1 (5 bases). DNA for the CDR3: TGTGCCAGCAGCGCCCAGACAGCTATAGTTGAGCAGTTCTTC. This codes for CASSAQTAIVEQFF.